One T cell receptor (beta chain) is described in this entry. Data came from immunoSEQ multiplex PCR; TCRdb stores just in-frame clones and leaves some out. Of fewer than 200,000 clones listed, roughly 92% were seen once; the top ten hold around 0.33%. This entry comes from a study of OX40 agonist ivuxolimab in advanced cancers. Unmatched junction bases numbered 11, after V lost 4 bases and J lost 4 bases. The CDR3 totals 16 residues. Germline-derived CDR1 and CDR2 are MGHRA and YSYEKL. This sample comprised CD4+ or CD8+ T cells sorted from blood, obtained in a trial of the OX40 agonist ivuxolimab. This TCR was recovered from an adult with an advanced solid tumor such as melanoma, head and neck, liver or kidney cancer. The rearrangement joins TRBV4-1 to TRBJ2-5; 8 bases agree with TRBD2. CDR3 residues: CASSRAPGLVGETQYF. CDR3 nucleotide sequence: TGCGCCAGCAGCCGCGCCCCGGGACTAGTGGGAGAGACCCAGTACTTC.